Presented here are 31 T cell receptor beta chains from one specimen sequenced in a study of T cell repertoires in cytomegalovirus infection. For these receptors, no antigen is known. MiXCR, applied by TCRdb to the reads, yields one record per CDR3 protein. The sample comprises hundreds of thousands of distinct CDR3 sequences, less than 35% of which are singletons, and over 12% rests with the top ten. The source was cultured CD8+ T cells from PBMCs, collected from culture after CMV antigen stimulation. The source is a human donor in good health (CMV status not recorded). Some clones in this sample may be carry-over from other donors' samples.

V gene TRBV4-1 combines with J gene TRBJ2-1; D gene uncertain. Germline V CDR1 and CDR2: MGHRA, YSYEKL. The ends were cut back, 1 base at V and 4 bases at J, with 11 bases in the middle. The CDR3 consists of 15 residues. The CDR3 coding sequence is TGCGCCAGCAGCCAAGGCCCTCGTGAGTACAATGAGCAGTTCTTC. Translating it yields CASSQGPREYNEQFF.

This clonotype was observed a handful of times. The V gene is TRBV29-1, the J gene TRBJ1-2, with unresolved D. In germline, CDR1 is SQVTM, CDR2 ANQGSEA. Between the trimmed V and J ends, which lost 5 bases and 4 bases, there was a span of 20 bases. The CDR3 length is 15 residues. As DNA, the CDR3 is TGCAGCGTTCGTACAAGAGCCCCTCCTGGCTATGGCTACACCTTC. Translated: CSVRTRAPPGYGYTF.

In this sample, this clonotype turned up a few times. V is TRBV10-3 and J is TRBJ2-7; possibly TRBD1 or TRBD2 for D (5 bases each). V lost 10 bases and J 2 bases, leaving 21 bases between the germline ends. CDR3 length: 15 amino acids. Germline lookup yields CDR1 ENHRY and CDR2 SYGVKD. The CDR3 protein is CATSRDEGRTYEQYF. Written as DNA, the CDR3 is TGTGCCACCTCTAGAGATGAGGGGCGTACCTACGAGCAGTACTTC.

A word on this clonotype: No conserved phenylalanine or tryptophan is present at the end of the CDR3, so a read error is the likely explanation. The V gene is TRBV7-2, the J gene TRBJ2-1, with 9 nucleotides matching TRBD2. Unmatched junction bases numbered 15, after V lost 5 bases and J lost 10 bases. The length of the CDR3 is 16 residues. Germline V gene lookup returns CDR1 SGHTA and CDR2 FQGNSA. CDR3 protein: CASSPPGGRGGGEQFL. The CDR3 nucleotides read TGTGCCAGCAGCCCCCCCGGAGGGCGGGGGGGTGGAGAGCAGTTCCTT.

The sample holds a few counts of this clonotype. V is TRBV28 and J is TRBJ2-1, with a weak D call TRBD1 (7 bases). The V gene's germline CDR1 is MDHEN and CDR2 SYDVKM. Trimming removed 7 bases at V and 4 bases at J, with 29 bases between. CDR3 length: 19 amino acids. The CDR3 sequence is CASIGRREHPDRRYNEQFF. The CDR3, as DNA: TGTGCCAGCATCGGAAGGAGGGAACATCCGGACAGGCGATACAATGAGCAGTTCTTC.

The chain joins TRBV20-1 to TRBJ2-7; either TRBD1 or TRBD2 may supply D (5 bases each). V dropped 6 bases and J dropped 1 base, with 13 bases sitting between them. The CDR3 spans 13 residues. Germline CDR1 and CDR2: DFQATT and SNEGSKA (reference sequence). CDR3 nucleotides: TGCAGTGCCCTGGGACGGAGGTCCTACGAGCAGTACGTC. The encoded protein is CSALGRRSYEQYV.

This clonotype was counted between two and nine times. Its ends do not fully match the called genes, so a read error is possible. The chain carries TRBV27 and TRBJ2-1; D gene unclear. The CDR3 extends over 15 amino acids. Germline V gene sequence: CDR1 MNHEY, CDR2 SMNVEV (reference sequence). In DNA, the CDR3 is TGTGCCAGCAGTTTTAGTACAGAGATTATCCTCCCCCTGGTCTTC. The encoded protein is CASSFSTEIILPLVF.

This clonotype was seen repeatedly, ten times or more. This may be a read error: a much more frequent sequence differs by one nucleotide. V is TRBV7-2 and J is TRBJ1-5; D is unclear. There are 13 residues in the CDR3. The V end lost 1 base, the J end lost 6 bases, and 7 bases lay between the germline ends. CDR1 is SGHTA, CDR2 FQGNSA, per germline. The CDR3 is CASSLGRSQPQHF. Written as DNA, the CDR3 is TGTGCCAGCAGCTTAGGACGGAGTCAGCCCCAGCATTTT.

The chain couples TRBV29-1 to TRBJ2-1; D unclear. In germline, CDR1 is SQVTM, CDR2 ANQGSEA. The CDR3 runs 13 residues. Trimming left V 3 bases short and J 5 bases short, with 11 bases between. The CDR3 DNA sequence: TGCAGCGTTGAGATCTTTGACAACAATGAGCAGTTCTTC. It translates to CSVEIFDNNEQFF.

This clonotype has just a few counts. The chain couples TRBV6-2 or TRBV6-3 to TRBJ1-5, with D possibly TRBD1 on 5 matching bases. CDR3 length: 15 amino acids. Trimming cost V 5 bases and J 4 bases, with 15 bases left between them. The germline CDR1 and CDR2 sequences are MNHEY and SVGEGT. CDR3 sequence: CASSINGAGNQPQHF. DNA for the CDR3: TGTGCCAGCAGTATCAATGGGGCAGGGAATCAGCCCCAGCATTTT.

This sequence joins TRBV5-5 and TRBJ2-5, with a weak D call TRBD1 (5 bases). The V end lost 3 bases, the J end lost 1 base, and 10 bases lay between the germline ends. This CDR3 is built from 14 residues. From germline, CDR1 is SGHKS and CDR2 YYEKEE (reference sequence). The CDR3 loop is CASSYSGIQETQYF. Written as DNA, the CDR3 is TGTGCCAGCAGCTACTCAGGGATCCAAGAGACCCAGTACTTC.

The chain links TRBV7-6 to TRBJ2-5, with 7 positions matching TRBD1. Germline CDR1 is SGHVS and CDR2 is FNYEAQ. V shed 3 bases and J 3 bases; nucleotides not matched to a gene: 10. This CDR3 region has 16 residues. The CDR3 bases are TGTGCCAGCAGCTTCGACAGGGTTAAAGCGGAAGAGACCCAGTACTTC. Its translation: CASSFDRVKAEETQYF.

This clonotype was detected a few times. The V and J genes are TRBV24-1 and TRBJ2-7, with no clear D. Germline-derived CDR1 and CDR2 are KGHDR and SFDVKD. V was shortened by 3 bases and J by 5 bases, with 13 bases between the two germline ends. The CDR3 has 14 residues. In DNA form, the CDR3 reads TGTGCCACCAGTGATAGAGCCCGTGGGGACGAGCAGTACTTC. Translating gives CATSDRARGDEQYF.

The chain carries TRBV9 and TRBJ1-1; D unclear. Germline assignment: CDR1 SGDLS and CDR2 YYNGEE. Trimming took 4 bases from V and 1 from J, leaving 11 bases between them. The CDR3 is 14 amino acids. The CDR3 loop is CASSPADSNTEAFF. The CDR3 DNA is TGTGCCAGCAGCCCGGCCGACTCGAACACTGAAGCTTTCTTT.

This rearrangement joins TRBV27 to TRBJ1-5; 8 bases fit TRBD1. J lost 0 bases, V lost 0 bases, and 4 bases had no gene match. Germline assignment: CDR1 MNHEY and CDR2 SMNVEV (reference sequence). CDR3 length: 17 amino acids. The CDR3 loop reads CASSLSQGDYSNQPQHF. The CDR3 DNA is TGTGCCAGCAGTTTATCACAGGGGGACTATAGCAATCAGCCCCAGCATTTT.

In its sample, this clonotype was seen a few times. This sequence joins TRBV28 and TRBJ1-1; D might be TRBD1 (5 bases). The CDR3 sequence is 13 residues long. CDR1 and CDR2 from the germline V gene are MDHEN and SYDVKM. With 4 bases removed from V and 5 bases from J, the gap between germline ends came to 11 bases. CDR3 coding DNA: TGTGCCAGCAGTTGGCAGGGTTATACTGAAGCTTTCTTT. It specifies CASSWQGYTEAFF.

This clonotype was found many times. V is TRBV7-2 and J is TRBJ2-3; D gene ambiguous. The V gene's germline CDR1 is SGHTA and CDR2 FQGNSA. Trimming pared 2 bases from V and 4 bases from J, leaving 16 bases between. This CDR3 contains 16 residues. This CDR3 is CASSLNDPPGADTQYF. The CDR3 nucleotides read TGTGCCAGCAGCTTAAATGACCCTCCGGGTGCAGATACGCAGTATTTT.

The V gene is TRBV5-5, the J gene TRBJ2-7; D call uncertain. V was cut by 4 bases and J by 2 bases, with 13 bases left in between. Per the germline V gene, CDR1 is SGHKS and CDR2 is YYEKEE (reference sequence). CDR3 length: 14 amino acids. The CDR3 reads CASSQRTPTYEQYF. As DNA, the CDR3 is TGTGCCAGCAGCCAAAGGACCCCCACCTACGAGCAGTACTTC.

The chain has TRBV6-1 and TRBJ2-5; D gene uncertain. Trimming took off 7 bases at V and 0 bases at J, with 18 bases between the two ends. CDR3 length: 16 amino acids. Germline V gene data show CDR1 as MNHNS and CDR2 as SASEGT. The CDR3 region has the DNA TGTGCCAGCAAGGAGAGGCTCGTACGGTACCAAGAGACCCAGTACTTC. Translating it yields CASKERLVRYQETQYF.

In this sample, this clonotype turned up a few times. A read error may explain this, as a much larger clone is one base away. This rearrangement joins TRBV6-5 to TRBJ2-1; 11 bases align to TRBD2. The CDR3 consists of 15 residues. Germline V gene lookup returns CDR1 MNHEY and CDR2 SVGAGI. V gave up 6 bases and J gave up 5 bases; unmatched junction bases: 6. The CDR3 nucleotides are TGTGCCAGCAGCCCCGGGACTAGCGGACACAATGAGCAGTTCTTC. This gives the protein CASSPGTSGHNEQFF.

This clonotype has only a few counts. The V gene is TRBV7-9, the J gene TRBJ2-1; 9 nucleotides align to TRBD1. The CDR3 spans 16 residues. Germline assignment: CDR1 SEHNR and CDR2 FQNEAQ (reference sequence). V trimming: 5 bases; J trimming: 2 bases; junction bases outside the gene matches: 7. The CDR3 DNA reads as TGTGCCAGCAGCCCCCCACAGGGGGCCGCCTACAATGAGCAGTTCTTC. Protein sequence: CASSPPQGAAYNEQFF.

The chain recombines TRBV6-5 with TRBJ2-7; TRBD2 matches 15 bases. Germline V gene sequence: CDR1 MNHEY, CDR2 SVGAGI. V was clipped by 6 bases and J by 4 bases; unmatched bases: 4. The length of the CDR3 is 15 residues. The DNA for the CDR3 is TGTGCCAGCAGCGGGACTAGCGGGGGGAAGTACGAGCAGTACTTC. It is translated as CASSGTSGGKYEQYF.

The genes are TRBV18 and TRBJ2-1; no firm D call. Germline V gene data show CDR1 as KGHSH and CDR2 as LQKENI. V lost 3 bases and J lost 7, with 16 bases in between. The CDR3 runs to 15 residues. The CDR3 nucleotides read TGTGCCAGCTCACCCACTACGACCCCCGGGAATGAGCAGTTCTTC. It specifies CASSPTTTPGNEQFF.

The rearrangement uses TRBV2 and TRBJ2-2; a possible D gene is TRBD2 (6 bases). Germline V gene data show CDR1 as SNHLY and CDR2 as FYNNEI. Trimming removed 3 bases at V and 7 bases at J, with 9 bases between. The CDR3 length is 13 residues. The CDR3: CASSEGGSGELFF. CDR3 coding DNA: TGTGCCAGCAGTGAGGGGGGTAGCGGGGAGCTGTTTTTT. Full variable domain (remainder filled in from reference TRBV2 and TRBJ2-2): EPEVTQTPSHQVTQMGQEVILRCVPISNHLYFYWYRQILGQKVEFLVSFYNNEISEKSEIFDDQFSVERPDGSNFTLKIRSTKLEDSAMYFCASSEGGSGELFFGEGSRLTVL.

The chain links TRBV12-3 or TRBV12-4 to TRBJ2-7, with D tentatively TRBD1 (6 bases). The CDR3 sequence is 14 residues long. The V end lost 5 bases, the J end lost 2 bases, and 13 bases lay between the germline ends. The CDR3 bases are TGTGCCAGCAGTCACGGACAGAGAACCTACGAGCAGTACGTC. Translated: CASSHGQRTYEQYV.

Worth noting for this clonotype: Possible read error: a much larger clone is one base away. Here the CDR3 omits its conserved ending phenylalanine or tryptophan, so a read error is the likely source. The CDR3: CASSPGQGLFNEQFI. CDR3 bases: TGTGCCAGCAGCCCGGGACAGGGTCTTTTCAATGAGCAGTTCATC. V gene TRBV7-6 combines with J gene TRBJ2-1; 9 bases are a match to TRBD1. The V gene end was trimmed by 5 bases and the J gene end by 6 bases; junction bases not matched to a gene: 8. Germline lookup yields CDR1 SGHVS and CDR2 FNYEAQ. The CDR3 sequence is 15 residues long.

This chain uses TRBV7-8 with TRBJ1-5; D gene unclear. Trimming removed 3 bases from V and 7 bases from J, with 7 bases in between. Germline assignment: CDR1 SGHVS and CDR2 FQNEAQ. This CDR3 region has 12 residues. The CDR3 DNA is TGTGCCAGCAGCTTTAGCTGGCAGCCCCAGCATTTT. It translates to CASSFSWQPQHF.

With respect to this clonotype: A read error may explain this, as a much larger clone is one base away. The chain recombines TRBV7-8 with TRBJ2-1; D is possibly TRBD1 or TRBD2 (5 bases each). The germline CDR1 and CDR2 sequences are SGHVS and FQNEAQ. The CDR3 contains 12 residues. The CDR3 here is CVSSLAGSEQFF. In DNA, the CDR3 is TGTGTCAGCAGCTTAGCAGGGAGTGAGCAGTTCTTC.

About this clonotype: A junction end diverges from the germline sequence, so it may reflect a read error. The gene calls are TRBV27 and TRBJ2-6, with D maybe TRBD1 (6 bases). This CDR3 has 16 residues. The germline CDR1 and CDR2 sequences are MNHEY and SMNVEV (reference sequence). The CDR3 bases are TGTGCCAGCAGATCGTATAGTAGGACAGTGGCCAACGTCCCGACTTTC. It encodes CASRSYSRTVANVPTF.

This sequence joins TRBV6-5 and TRBJ1-1, with D unresolved. This CDR3 is 13 amino acids long. Germline CDR1 and CDR2: MNHEY and SVGAGI. V dropped 5 bases and J dropped 1 base, with 8 bases sitting between them. Here the CDR3 DNA reads TGTGCCAGCAGTGCCAGCCCGAACACTGAAGCTTTCTTT. Its translation is CASSASPNTEAFF.

This chain joins TRBV12-3 or TRBV12-4 and TRBJ1-1; a weak D match, TRBD1 (5 bases). Trimming took 7 bases from V and 0 from J, leaving 15 bases between them. The CDR3 has 15 residues. The CDR3 coding sequence is TGTGCCAGCACCCAAACCAGGGCAGTGAACACTGAAGCTTTCTTT. It is translated as CASTQTRAVNTEAFF.